This T cell receptor beta chain was retrieved from a study of STAT3 mutations in large granular lymphocyte leukemia. For the study at large: Canonical activating STAT3 mutations were detected in roughly half of the longitudinally sequenced T-LGLL patients. The study, taken as a whole, reports: Variable sampling intervals and differing treatment regimens complicated linking therapy response to TCR clonal burden changes. In some patients, a small highly pathogenic clone possibly went undetected. In T-cell large granular lymphocyte leukemia, about half of patients showed multiple immunodominant subclonotypes.

Roughly 39,000 productive templates were obtained per sample on average. Clones were sequenced by immunoSEQ multiplex PCR, and TCRdb holds only the in-frame ones, with some missing. This sample yields 10,000 to 15,000 clones, of which roughly nine tenths are seen a single time; 33% belongs to the top ten. This clone occurred a few times. Its antigen is unknown. Trimming stripped 0 bases from V and 4 bases from J, with 1 base between. This CDR3 is built from 12 residues. Germline-derived CDR1 and CDR2 are SGDLS and YYNGEE. This TCR came from a man aged 40-55 years with T-cell large granular lymphocyte leukemia. Some clones in this sample may be carry-over from other donors' samples. The sequencing sample was made of peripheral blood mononuclear cells. The V call is TRBV9, the J call TRBJ2-2; D gene unclear. The CDR3 DNA is TGTGCCAGCAGCGTAGCCACCGGGGAGCTGTTTTTT. This codes for CASSVATGELFF. Full variable domain (outside the CDR3, taken from reference TRBV9 and TRBJ2-2): DSGVTQTPKHLITATGQRVTLRCSPRSGDLSVYWYQQSLDQGLQFLIQYYNGEERAKGNILERFSAQQFPDLHSELNLSSLELGDSALYFCASSVATGELFFGEGSRLTVL.